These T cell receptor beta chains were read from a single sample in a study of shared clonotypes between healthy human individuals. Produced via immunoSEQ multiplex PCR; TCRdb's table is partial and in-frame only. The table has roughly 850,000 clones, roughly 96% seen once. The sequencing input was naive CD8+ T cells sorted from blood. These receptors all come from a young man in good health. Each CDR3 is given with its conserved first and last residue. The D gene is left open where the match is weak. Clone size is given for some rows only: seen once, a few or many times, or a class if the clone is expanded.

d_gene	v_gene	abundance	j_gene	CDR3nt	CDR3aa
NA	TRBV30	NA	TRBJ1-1	TGTGCCTGGAGTGTACAGGCGGTGAACACTGAAGCTTTCTTT	CAWSVQAVNTEAFF
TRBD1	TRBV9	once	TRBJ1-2	TGTGCCAGCAGCAAAGGACAGGGGGCTGACGGCTACACCTTC	CASSKGQGADGYTF
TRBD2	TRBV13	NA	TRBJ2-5	TGTGCCAGCAGCTTAGGAGCGGGAGGGGACCAAGAGACCCAGTACTTC	CASSLGAGGDQETQYF
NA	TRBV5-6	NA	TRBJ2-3	TGTGCCAGCAGCTTGTACCTAACAGATACGCAGTATTTT	CASSLYLTDTQYF
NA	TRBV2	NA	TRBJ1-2	TGTGCCAGCAGTGTCCCAGGGAGCGACTATGGCTACACCTTC	CASSVPGSDYGYTF
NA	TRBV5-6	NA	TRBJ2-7	TGTGCCAGCAGCTTGGAGGGGGAGGGCCACTACGAGCAGTACTTC	CASSLEGEGHYEQYF
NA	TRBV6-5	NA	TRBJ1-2	TGTGCCAGCAGTTACTCCGGGAGGGTAGGCTACACCTTC	CASSYSGRVGYTF
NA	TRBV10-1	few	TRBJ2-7	TGCGCCAGCAGTGACGGAGCCGAGCAGTACTTC	CASSDGAEQYF
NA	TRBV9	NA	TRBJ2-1	TGTGCCAGCAGCGTAGGAGAGGAAGCACAGTTCTTC	CASSVGEEAQFF
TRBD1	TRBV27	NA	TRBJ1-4	TGTGCCAGCAGTCCCGGACAGGGGGCTACGACTAATGAAAAACTGTTTTTT	CASSPGQGATTNEKLFF
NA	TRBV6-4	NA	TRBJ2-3	TGTGCCAGCAGTGACTCGACAGACGCTACGCAGTATTTT	CASSDSTDATQYF
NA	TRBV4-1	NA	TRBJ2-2	TGCGCCAGCAGCCCCAAGGTCGAACGGAACACCGGGGAGCTGTTTTTT	CASSPKVERNTGELFF
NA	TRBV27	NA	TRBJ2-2	TGTGCCAGCAGTTTATCGATTATCACCGGGGAGCTGTTTTTT	CASSLSIITGELFF
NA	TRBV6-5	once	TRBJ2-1	TGTGCCAGCACCTACGGGGACTCCAGGTTCAATGAGCAGTTCTTC	CASTYGDSRFNEQFF
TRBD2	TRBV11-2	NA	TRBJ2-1	TGTGCCAGCAGCAATCTAGCGGGGGGAACCCATGAGCAGTTCTTC	CASSNLAGGTHEQFF
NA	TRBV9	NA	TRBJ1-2	TGTGCCAGCAGCGTCGGGACAGGCTACACCTTC	CASSVGTGYTF